The T cell receptor (beta chain) described here comes from a study of spatial heterogeneity in lung cancer. Study-level information: The correlation between TCR transcript counts in tumor regions and a T cell module score from matched bulk RNA-seq was strong.

This clonotype showed up many times. Its target is unknown. This beta chain came through as a stray read in a library set up for alpha chains, and its size says little. V lost 3 bases and J 3 bases, leaving 17 bases between the germline ends. Germline lookup yields CDR1 SEHNR and CDR2 FQNEAQ (reference sequence). The CDR3 length is 16 residues. Via MiXCR, TCRdb re-called the 5' RACE reads, giving one row per CDR3 protein. The table records about 14,000 distinct CDR3 sequences, about 4.4% of them present only once. Time point in this sample: sample taken at primary tumor resection. Without sorting, whole RNA was sequenced from tumor, nontumor lung or frozen PBMC. Broader study findings: Mutation counts in tumors were tracked by counts of expanded intratumoral alpha and beta TCRs. The recorded estimate of tumor T cell coverage is 7% to 9% for alpha chains and approximately 13% for beta chains.

Sequencing was performed on lung tumor tissue, taken at surgery. The gene calls are TRBV7-9 and TRBJ2-5; D is perhaps TRBD1 (6 bases). The source is a female donor with early-stage non-small cell lung cancer. The CDR3 region has the DNA TGTGCCAGCAGCTTGGCAGGGGCGAGGGGGAAAGAGACCCAGTACTTC. Protein: CASSLAGARGKETQYF.